This T cell receptor beta chain is from a study of CD8 T cells in ankylosing spondylitis. Study findings and constraints: Characteristic of ankylosing spondylitis blood, it appeared, was a TCR beta motif comprising several highly homologous variants. Relatively rare in peripheral blood, disease-linked clones were also CD8+.

As the method for making TCR beta libraries, quantitative 5'-RACE with molecular barcodes was used. Each CDR3 protein gets one entry after TCRdb re-called the 5' RACE reads with MiXCR. The table shows 400,000 or so distinct CDR3 sequences, with roughly a quarter occurring only once. A few counts support this clonotype. Its specificity is unknown. CDR1 is SGHVS and CDR2 is FNYEAQ in the germline V gene. The CDR3 consists of 14 residues. V was pared by 5 bases and J by 6 bases, with 7 bases of the junction left unmatched. Material for sequencing was blood, either unsorted or a sorted T cell fraction (not recorded which). The chain combines TRBV7-6 with TRBJ2-1; 7 bases align to TRBD1. This clonotype was sampled from a male donor with ankylosing spondylitis. CDR3 coding DNA: TGTGCCAGCAGCCAAATCCGGGACAGCAATGAGCAGTTCTTC. Its translation is CASSQIRDSNEQFF.